This T cell receptor (beta chain) comes out of a study of cytomegalovirus exposure and HLA in healthy donors. The CDR3 contains 16 residues. V was pared by 5 bases and J by 3 bases, with 11 bases of the junction left unmatched. CDR1 and CDR2 (germline): SGHTA, FQGNSA. PCR amplification relied on 60 Vbeta primers (plus 13 Jbeta primers). Clones were read by immunoSEQ multiplex PCR, and TCRdb kept only the in-frame ones, dropping some. Of fewer than 120,000 clones listed, around 78% are singletons. Sample: PBMCs. The rearrangement uses TRBV7-2 and TRBJ2-5; 8 bases line up with TRBD1. The clonotype was recovered from a woman between 25 and 40 years old in good health and CMV-seronegative. The CDR3 DNA sequence: TGTGCCAGCAGCGATCGGACAGGGAAAGACAAAGAGACCCAGTACTTC. Protein: CASSDRTGKDKETQYF.